This entry lists 5 T cell receptor beta chains sequenced from one sample in a study of blood T cell repertoires in COVID-19 (dated by TCRdb to about 2020). The library relied on the immunoSEQ multiplex PCR assay. TCRdb's version of the immuneACCESS table is confined to in-frame rearrangements and falls short of the full clone set. An unresolved V gene accounts for under half of the shortfall where checked; the remainder is of unknown origin. In all, the sample holds around 230,000 clones, and approximately 84% of those were seen once. 3.3% of the sample is taken by the ten largest. Sequenced material: PBMCs or T cells enriched from blood (not recorded which). All receptors derive from a woman in her thirties or forties with acute COVID-19.

V and J are TRBV6-5 and TRBJ2-7, with TRBD1 matching 10 bases. This CDR3 has 13 residues. The ends lost 7 bases at V and 6 bases at J; junction bases unmatched: 6. Germline V lookup: CDR1 MNHEY, CDR2 SVGAGI. CDR3 amino acids: CASTGTGVGEQYF. In DNA form, the CDR3 reads TGTGCCAGCACCGGGACAGGGGTTGGCGAGCAGTACTTC.

The CDR3 reads CASSESAYNEQFF. As DNA, the CDR3 is TGTGCCAGCAGTGAATCTGCCTACAATGAGCAGTTCTTC. The chain recombines TRBV6-1 with TRBJ2-1; no definite D call. This CDR3 is built from 13 residues. V was cut by 2 bases and J by 2 bases, with 4 bases left in between. Germline V gene lookup returns CDR1 MNHNS and CDR2 SASEGT.

This clone was seen just once. The chain links TRBV5-5 to TRBJ2-7, with D possibly matching TRBD2 (5 bases). Trimming removed 0 bases at V and 4 bases at J, with 11 bases between. Germline loops: CDR1 SGHKS, CDR2 YYEKEE (reference sequence). This CDR3 spans 14 amino acids. CDR3 nucleotide sequence: TGTGCCAGCAGCTTGGTATCGGGGAGTTACGAGCAGTACTTC. Amino acid sequence: CASSLVSGSYEQYF.

This clone appeared once. The chain recombines TRBV9 with TRBJ2-5; D unclear. This CDR3 contains 14 residues. The germline V gene encodes CDR1 SGDLS and CDR2 YYNGEE. The V and J ends lost 1 base and 1 base respectively, with 8 bases between them. The CDR3 DNA reads as TGTGCCAGCAGCGTAAGGAGCGTCCAAGAGACCCAGTACTTC. Its protein product is CASSVRSVQETQYF.

This clone was seen more than once but under ten times. This rearrangement joins TRBV6-5 to TRBJ2-5; D not resolved. With 2 bases removed from V and 2 bases from J, the gap between germline ends came to 9 bases. Looked up from germline, CDR1 is MNHEY and CDR2 is SVGAGI. This CDR3 has 14 residues. For the CDR3, the DNA is TGTGCCAGCAGTTACGGTACACTACAAGAGACCCAGTACTTC. Its protein product is CASSYGTLQETQYF.